A single sample gave rise to the 24 T cell receptor beta chains below, sequenced in a study of cytomegalovirus exposure and HLA in healthy donors. Sequenced by immunoSEQ multiplex PCR; TCRdb stores in-frame clones only, minus some. Here the sample spans about 74,000 clones, approximately 95% being singletons. Sequencing was done on a sample of PBMCs. Source of these receptors: a young man in good health and CMV-seropositive.

The J gene is TRBJ2-1, the V gene TRBV2; 7 nucleotides line up with TRBD2. After removal of 6 bases from V and 8 bases from J, the junction contained 7 bases not matched to a gene. Germline lookup yields CDR1 SNHLY and CDR2 FYNNEI. CDR3 length: 13 amino acids. The DNA for the CDR3 is TGTGCCAGCAGGCGGGAGTTATATCATGAGCAGTTCTTC. It is translated as CASRRELYHEQFF. The whole variable domain, filled in from reference TRBV2 and TRBJ2-1, reads EPEVTQTPSHQVTQMGQEVILRCVPISNHLYFYWYRQILGQKVEFLVSFYNNEISEKSEIFDDQFSVERPDGSNFTLKIRSTKLEDSAMYFCASRRELYHEQFFGPGTRLTVL.

The CDR3 spells CASSPPSIMNTEAFF. Here the CDR3 DNA reads TGTGCCAGCTCACCACCCAGTATAATGAACACTGAAGCTTTCTTT. The chain has TRBV18 and TRBJ1-1, with D unclear. The germline V gene encodes CDR1 KGHSH and CDR2 LQKENI. This CDR3 is built from 15 residues. V lost 0 bases and J 0 bases, leaving 8 bases between the germline ends.

This clone was detected once. The chain employs TRBV5-1 and TRBJ1-5; D is undetermined. V lost 4 bases, J lost 0 bases, and 11 bases lay in between. Germline CDR1 SGHRS, CDR2 YFSETQ. The CDR3 is 15 amino acids. The CDR3 DNA sequence: TGCGCCAGCAGCCCGGGAGCGAATAGCAATCAGCCCCAGCATTTT. Translated: CASSPGANSNQPQHF.

The CDR3 sequence is CASSLGAPGQGYTGELFF. The CDR3 nucleotides read TGTGCCAGCAGCTTGGGGGCCCCGGGACAGGGTTACACCGGGGAGCTGTTTTTT. The gene calls are TRBV7-9 and TRBJ2-2, with 9 bases aligning to TRBD1. Germline-derived CDR1 and CDR2 are SEHNR and FQNEAQ (reference sequence). The CDR3 sequence is 18 residues long. V trimming: 3 bases; J trimming: 3 bases; junction bases outside the gene matches: 11. Looking up the rest from reference TRBV7-9 and TRBJ2-2 gives the full variable domain: DTGVSQNPRHKITKRGQNVTFRCDPISEHNRLYWYRQTLGQGPEFLTYFQNEAQLEKSRLLSDRFSAERPKGSFSTLEIQRTEQGDSAMYLCASSLGAPGQGYTGELFFGEGSRLTVL.

This chain joins TRBV2 and TRBJ2-1; perhaps TRBD1 as D (6 bases). The germline V gene has CDR1 SNHLY and CDR2 FYNNEI. Between the trimmed V and J ends, which lost 11 bases and 3 bases, there was a span of 14 bases. The CDR3 loop spans 13 amino acids. The CDR3 sequence is CAGKGDNYNEQFF. CDR3 bases: TGTGCCGGGAAGGGGGACAACTACAATGAGCAGTTCTTC.

The sample holds one count of this clone. The chain employs TRBV7-9 and TRBJ2-1, with TRBD2 matching 13 bases. The CDR3 runs 16 residues. The germline V gene encodes CDR1 SEHNR and CDR2 FQNEAQ (reference sequence). The ends lost 4 bases at V and 4 bases at J; junction bases unmatched: 4. CDR3 coding DNA: TGTGCCAGCAGCTCGGGGACTAGCGGGATTTACAATGAGCAGTTCTTC. The encoded protein is CASSSGTSGIYNEQFF.

The table lists this clone with a count of one. The V and J genes are TRBV4-1 and TRBJ2-2; 8 bases are a match to TRBD1. The V gene end was trimmed by 3 bases and the J gene end by 0 bases; junction bases not matched to a gene: 3. This CDR3 comprises 16 residues. CDR1 and CDR2 (germline): MGHRA, YSYEKL. CDR3 coding DNA: TGCGCCAGCAGCCACGGACAGGGTTCGAACACCGGGGAGCTGTTTTTT. It specifies CASSHGQGSNTGELFF.

V is TRBV28 and J is TRBJ2-1; D ambiguous. The CDR3 spans 13 residues. From germline, CDR1 is MDHEN and CDR2 SYDVKM. Trimming took off 6 bases at V and 12 bases at J, with 18 bases between the two ends. The CDR3 spells CASRTNSNGGQFF. CDR3 nucleotide sequence: TGTGCCAGCAGAACGAACAGTAACGGTGGGCAGTTCTTC. The full variable domain, with the rest looked up from reference TRBV28 and TRBJ2-1, is DVKVTQSSRYLVKRTGEKVFLECVQDMDHENMFWYRQDPGLGLRLIYFSYDVKMKEKGDIPEGYSVSREKKERFSLILESASTNQTSMYLCASRTNSNGGQFFGPGTRLTVL.

The gene calls are TRBV28 and TRBJ2-1, with D uncertain. The V end lost 5 bases, the J end lost 8 bases, and 7 bases lay between the germline ends. The CDR3 runs to 11 residues. Germline CDR1 reads MDHEN; CDR2 reads SYDVKM. The CDR3 DNA follows: TGTGCCAGCAGTATCCGGGATGAGCAGTTCTTC. Its protein product is CASSIRDEQFF.

With respect to this clone: A read error may produce the germline difference seen at one junction end. The rearrangement links TRBV2 to TRBJ2-5, with 9 bases identical to TRBD2. The CDR3 spans 15 residues. The germline V gene encodes CDR1 SNHLY and CDR2 FYNNEI. CDR3 bases: TGTGCCGGCAGCAGGGGACTAGCTGTGGGAGAGACCCAGTACTTC. Residues: CAGSRGLAVGETQYF. The entire variable domain, with the rest obtained from reference TRBV2 and TRBJ2-5, is as follows: EPEVTQTPSHQVTQMGQEVILRCVPISNHLYFYWYRQILGQKVEFLVSFYNNEISEKSEIFDDQFSVERPDGSNFTLKIRSTKLEDSAMYFCAGSRGLAVGETQYFGPGTRLLVL.

This chain connects TRBV10-3 to TRBJ2-7; 9 bases fit TRBD1. After removal of 7 bases from V and 5 bases from J, the junction contained 6 bases not matched to a gene. In germline, CDR1 is ENHRY, CDR2 SYGVKD. The CDR3 sequence is 13 residues long. In DNA, the CDR3 is TGTGCCATCACAGGGACAGGGAGCAACGAGCAGTACTTC. Its protein product is CAITGTGSNEQYF.

V gene TRBV5-1 combines with J gene TRBJ1-1; no definite D call. V shed 0 bases and J shed 4 bases, with 13 bases lying between them. This CDR3 comprises 15 residues. Germline V lookup: CDR1 SGHRS, CDR2 YFSETQ. The CDR3, as DNA: TGCGCCAGCAGCTTGGCGGTCGGCCGGAGCACTGAAGCTTTCTTT. It encodes CASSLAVGRSTEAFF.

This clone was seen only once. V is TRBV19 and J is TRBJ2-7; weak D call: TRBD1 (6 bases). Germline V gene sequence: CDR1 LNHDA, CDR2 SQIVND (reference sequence). This CDR3 has 13 residues. Deletions cut 6 bases from V and 3 bases from J, with 12 bases between. The CDR3 nucleotides are TGTGCCAGTAGGGACAGTCCAGACTACGAGCAGTACTTC. This encodes CASRDSPDYEQYF.

The rearrangement links TRBV7-2 to TRBJ1-5; D uncertain. The CDR3 length is 13 residues. The germline V gene has CDR1 SGHTA and CDR2 FQGNSA. Trimming took 5 bases from V and 5 from J, leaving 10 bases between them. CDR3 protein: CASSPHTHQPQHF. CDR3 in DNA: TGTGCCAGCAGCCCCCATACACATCAGCCCCAGCATTTT.

The chain joins TRBV18 to TRBJ1-3; TRBD1 is a possible D gene (5 bases). Trimming shortened V by 6 bases and J by 0 bases, and 15 bases separated the two germline ends. The CDR3 sequence is 16 residues long. Germline-derived CDR1 and CDR2 are KGHSH and LQKENI. CDR3 protein: CASSGTGISSGNTIYF. In nucleotides, the CDR3 is TGTGCCAGCTCCGGAACAGGTATCAGCTCTGGAAACACCATATATTTT.

The chain employs TRBV6-1 and TRBJ2-2; 12 bases are shared with TRBD2. The CDR3 spans 15 residues. Trimming at V came to 8 bases and at J to 7 bases, leaving 8 bases not matched to a gene. Germline V gene sequence: CDR1 MNHNS, CDR2 SASEGT. CDR3 protein: CASPGLAGGGGELFF. The CDR3 region has the DNA TGTGCCAGCCCTGGGCTAGCGGGAGGGGGCGGGGAGCTGTTTTTT.

This rearrangement joins TRBV9 to TRBJ2-1; TRBD1 might be the D (6 bases). The V gene lost 0 bases and the J gene lost 6 bases, with 10 bases spanning the gap. The V gene's germline CDR1 is SGDLS and CDR2 YYNGEE. This CDR3 comprises 14 residues. CDR3 DNA sequence: TGTGCCAGCAGCGTAGTAACAGGGAGCAATGAGCAGTTCTTC. Translated, it gives CASSVVTGSNEQFF.

This chain connects TRBV15 to TRBJ2-3; 10 bases are shared with TRBD2. Germline V gives CDR1 LNHNV, CDR2 YYDKDF (reference sequence). The V gene end was trimmed by 7 bases and the J gene end by 4 bases; junction bases not matched to a gene: 2. The CDR3 totals 13 residues. The CDR3: CATKSGRADTQYF. DNA of the CDR3: TGTGCCACCAAAAGCGGGAGGGCAGATACGCAGTATTTT.

This chain links TRBV7-9 with TRBJ2-5; 7 bases match TRBD1. This CDR3 contains 15 residues. Trimming removed 1 base from V and 9 bases from J; junction bases left unmatched: 11. Germline values: CDR1 SEHNR, CDR2 FQNEAQ (reference sequence). In DNA, the CDR3 is TGTGCCAGCAGCTTAGTCACAGGGGCGATTGAGGCCCAGTACTTC. Amino acids: CASSLVTGAIEAQYF.

The V call is TRBV9, the J call TRBJ2-3, with TRBD2 as a possible D gene (5 bases). Per the germline V gene, CDR1 is SGDLS and CDR2 is YYNGEE. V was cut by 0 bases and J by 0 bases, with 8 bases left in between. The CDR3 spans 15 residues. This chain's CDR3 is CASSVGTHSTDTQYF. In DNA, the CDR3 is TGTGCCAGCAGCGTAGGGACTCATAGCACAGATACGCAGTATTTT.

This chain uses TRBV10-1 with TRBJ2-3, with D tentatively TRBD1 (5 bases). The CDR3 sequence is 16 residues long. CDR1 and CDR2 (germline): WNHNN, SYGVQD (reference sequence). Trimming removed 0 bases from V and 4 bases from J, with 14 bases in between. In nucleotides, the CDR3 is TGCGCCAGCAGTGAGTCGGAGACAGAGAGTCCAGATACGCAGTATTTT. It encodes CASSESETESPDTQYF.

This sequence joins TRBV7-2 and TRBJ2-2, with D possibly matching TRBD2 (6 bases). Germline CDR1 reads SGHTA; CDR2 reads FQGNSA. V gave up 5 bases and J gave up 6 bases, with 19 bases separating them. The CDR3 is made up of 16 amino acids. The CDR3 is CASSHWGTSKAGELFF. The CDR3 DNA follows: TGTGCCAGCAGCCACTGGGGGACTTCGAAAGCCGGGGAGCTGTTTTTT.

Turning to this clone: A junction boundary mismatches the germline segment, possibly from a read error. The chain joins TRBV6-7 to TRBJ2-7; perhaps TRBD2 as D (7 bases). TRBV6-7 is an ORF, with its function uncertain. The CDR3 spans 11 residues. The chain's CDR3 is CGGPSSYEQYF. As DNA, the CDR3 is TGCGGGGGGCCAAGCTCCTACGAGCAGTACTTC.

The CDR3 coding sequence is TGTGCCAGCAGCTCTCCGGGACAGAAACAAGAGACCCAGTACTTC. Residues: CASSSPGQKQETQYF. The gene calls are TRBV11-2 and TRBJ2-5; 7 positions match TRBD1. The V segment lost 4 bases and the J segment 2 bases; nucleotides outside the gene matches: 7. In germline, CDR1 is SGHAT, CDR2 FQNNGV. This CDR3 contains 15 residues.